This entry lists 11 T cell receptor beta chains sequenced from one sample in a study of CD8 T cells in Susac syndrome. RNA amounts of about 0.45 to 1 ug underwent reverse transcription with random hexamers. Each CDR3 protein is one row after TCRdb ran MiXCR on the immunoSEQ multiplex PCR reads. There are a few hundred thousand distinct CDR3 sequences in the sample; around 89% occur only once, and about 0.17% lies in the top ten. Material: CD8+ T cells from PBMCs. The source of these receptors is a human donor with multiple sclerosis.

The CDR3 bases are TGCAGCGTTGAGGTAACGAATTCCTACGAGCAGTACTTC. Amino acid sequence: CSVEVTNSYEQYF. This rearrangement joins TRBV29-1 to TRBJ2-7; D not resolved. V shed 3 bases and J shed 1 base, with 10 bases lying between them. The CDR3 spans 13 residues. The germline gives CDR1 SQVTM, CDR2 ANQGSEA.

The chain links TRBV3-1 to TRBJ2-1; unclear D gene. V shed 3 bases and J shed 2 bases, with 14 bases lying between them. The V gene's germline CDR1 is LGHDT and CDR2 YNNKEL (reference sequence). The CDR3 runs to 16 residues. CDR3 protein: CASSHETLRAYNEQFF. CDR3 DNA sequence: TGTGCCAGCAGCCATGAGACCCTAAGGGCCTACAATGAGCAGTTCTTC.

The chain recombines TRBV20-1 with TRBJ2-1; 10 bases map to TRBD2. V lost 6 bases, J lost 4 bases, and 6 bases stayed unmatched. Germline assignment: CDR1 DFQATT and CDR2 SNEGSKA (reference sequence). The CDR3 is made up of 14 amino acids. CDR3 DNA sequence: TGCAGTGCCTGGACTAGCGGTCGGTACAATGAGCAGTTCTTC. Translating gives CSAWTSGRYNEQFF.

The J gene is TRBJ2-3, the V gene TRBV20-1; D remains ambiguous. The CDR3 extends over 14 amino acids. V was clipped by 0 bases and J by 1 base, with 8 bases between them. The germline V gene has CDR1 DFQATT and CDR2 SNEGSKA (reference sequence). The CDR3 here is CSARDASGTDTQYF. CDR3 nucleotide sequence: TGCAGTGCTAGAGATGCCAGCGGCACAGATACGCAGTATTTT.

To note about this clonotype: One junction end does not reproduce the germline sequence, and a read error may be involved. The J gene is TRBJ2-7, the V gene TRBV28; D might be TRBD2 (6 bases). The length of the CDR3 is 15 residues. In germline, CDR1 is MDHEN, CDR2 SYDVKM. The CDR3 here is CASSFRGIGSCEQYF. CDR3 nucleotides: TGTGCCAGCAGTTTTCGGGGGATAGGCTCCTGCGAGCAGTACTTC.

The chain employs TRBV5-4 and TRBJ2-7, with 10 bases identical to TRBD2. The CDR3 covers 17 residues. Germline CDR1 is SGHNT and CDR2 is YYREEE (reference sequence). V lost 4 bases to trimming and J lost 2 bases; unmatched junction nucleotides: 12. The CDR3 DNA sequence: TGTGCCAGCAGCCTGGTGACTAGCGGGCCCATCCCCTACGAGCAGTACTTC. Encoded protein: CASSLVTSGPIPYEQYF.

V usage is TRBV13 and J usage is TRBJ2-3; D is tentatively TRBD1 or TRBD2 (5 bases each). V lost 5 bases and J lost 2, with 17 bases in between. The CDR3 is 16 amino acids. The V gene's germline CDR1 is PRHDT and CDR2 FYEKMQ (reference sequence). The CDR3 DNA sequence: TGTGCCAGCAGCGGGTGGGACCTTCAACTCACAGATACGCAGTATTTT. Translated: CASSGWDLQLTDTQYF.

The rearrangement links TRBV9 to TRBJ2-7, with 7 bases that match TRBD1. Germline CDR1 is SGDLS and CDR2 is YYNGEE. The CDR3 has 14 residues. V lost 3 bases, J lost 2 bases, and 5 bases stayed unmatched. Here the CDR3 DNA reads TGTGCCAGCAGCGCAGGACAGGCGACCTACGAGCAGTACTTC. It translates to CASSAGQATYEQYF.

J is TRBJ2-1 and V is TRBV19; TRBD2 is a possible D gene (5 bases). V lost 6 bases, J lost 6 bases, and 12 bases lay in between. This CDR3 is built from 13 residues. Germline V gene sequence: CDR1 LNHDA, CDR2 SQIVND (reference sequence). CDR3 protein: CASSQGLTNEQFF. The DNA of the CDR3 is TGTGCCAGTAGCCAAGGACTTACCAATGAGCAGTTCTTC.

V is TRBV15 and J is TRBJ2-7; D remains ambiguous. Trimming shortened V by 0 bases and J by 1 base, and 7 bases separated the two germline ends. The germline gives CDR1 LNHNV, CDR2 YYDKDF (reference sequence). The CDR3 length is 14 residues. CDR3: CATSRDRLSYEQYF. The CDR3 DNA is TGTGCCACCAGCAGAGATCGGCTTTCCTACGAGCAGTACTTC. Full variable domain (outside the CDR3, taken from reference TRBV15 and TRBJ2-7): DAMVIQNPRYQVTQFGKPVTLSCSQTLNHNVMYWYQQKSSQAPKLLFHYYDKDFNNEADTPDNFQSRRPNTSFCFLDIRSPGLGDTAMYLCATSRDRLSYEQYFGPGTRLTVT.

The chain links TRBV13 to TRBJ2-3; 9 positions match TRBD2. The CDR3 consists of 18 residues. Germline lookup yields CDR1 PRHDT and CDR2 FYEKMQ (reference sequence). V shed 5 bases and J 1 base; nucleotides not matched to a gene: 13. Written as DNA, the CDR3 is TGTGCCAGCAGCCTAAGGGCCCTCGAGCGGGGGGGCACAGATACGCAGTATTTT. Protein sequence: CASSLRALERGGTDTQYF.